The T cell receptor (beta chain) described here comes from a study of CD8 T cells in ankylosing spondylitis. Study-wide findings and caveats: Past studies reported some motif variants in reactive arthritis synovial fluid and blood. From matched ankylosing spondylitis synovial fluid, disease-linked clones were reportedly recovered at significantly enriched levels. It appeared that ankylosing spondylitis blood was characterized by a TCR beta motif of fewer than ten highly homologous variants.

This clonotype was observed a handful of times. Its antigen is as yet unknown. Each TCR beta library was made by quantitative 5'-RACE that incorporated molecular barcodes. TCRdb independently ran MiXCR on the 5' RACE reads; one entry per CDR3 protein. In the table there are roughly 700,000 distinct CDR3 sequences, around 17% of which are singletons. V lost 8 bases and J lost 6, with 10 bases in between. Germline V lookup: CDR1 SGHTA, CDR2 FQGNSA. This CDR3 comprises 12 residues. V gene TRBV7-2 combines with J gene TRBJ1-4; D is ambiguous. This receptor was obtained from a male donor with ankylosing spondylitis. The sequencing input was blood, either unsorted or a sorted T cell fraction (not recorded which). CDR3 bases: TGTGCCAGCGGAGCCAGCCATGAAAAACTGTTTTTT. This encodes CASGASHEKLFF.